What follows are 23 T cell receptor beta chains derived from one specimen sequenced in a study of blood T cell repertoires in COVID-19. The assay was immunoSEQ multiplex PCR, and TCRdb's table has in-frame clones only and misses some. Of 230,000 or so clones in the sample, roughly 84% were seen once. The specimen sequenced was peripheral blood. The origin of the receptors is a man aged 40-49 years who had recovered from COVID-19.

The CDR3 DNA reads as TGCGCCAGCAGCTTGTGGGGGGATAGCAATCAGCCCCAGCATTTT. This encodes CASSLWGDSNQPQHF. The V call is TRBV5-1, the J call TRBJ1-5, with D possibly matching TRBD1 (5 bases). Trimming removed 1 base from V and 0 bases from J, with 8 bases in between. CDR3 length: 15 amino acids. The germline CDR1 and CDR2 sequences are SGHRS and YFSETQ.

The rearrangement links TRBV5-1 to TRBJ1-5; D is unclear. Germline V gives CDR1 SGHRS, CDR2 YFSETQ. The CDR3 loop spans 14 amino acids. Trimming cost V 4 bases and J 5 bases, with 13 bases left between them. The CDR3 loop is CASSPGDRDQPQHF. DNA of the CDR3: TGCGCCAGCAGCCCGGGAGATAGGGATCAGCCCCAGCATTTT. The whole variable domain, filled in from reference TRBV5-1 and TRBJ1-5, reads KAGVTQTPRYLIKTRGQQVTLSCSPISGHRSVSWYQQTPGQGLQFLFEYFSETQRNKGNFPGRFSGRQFSNSRSEMNVSTLELGDSALYLCASSPGDRDQPQHFGDGTRLSIL.

V gene TRBV6-5 combines with J gene TRBJ2-7, with D tentatively TRBD2 (5 bases). V was trimmed by 8 bases and J by 0 bases, leaving 17 bases between them. The V gene's germline CDR1 is MNHEY and CDR2 SVGAGI. This CDR3 has 15 amino acids. The CDR3 DNA follows: TGTGCCAGCGCGCTAGCCCCGGGCCTCTCCTACGAGCAGTACTTC. Translated: CASALAPGLSYEQYF.

The chain carries TRBV4-2 and TRBJ1-4; D is ambiguous. This CDR3 region has 16 residues. Trimming took 4 bases from V and 1 from J, leaving 13 bases between them. CDR1 is LGHNA and CDR2 is YNFKEQ in the germline V gene. The CDR3 nucleotides read TGTGCCAGCAGCCCAGCGTCCCGAGAAACTAATGAAAAACTGTTTTTT. It codes for CASSPASRETNEKLFF.

The chain employs TRBV7-8 and TRBJ2-2; 7 nucleotides align to TRBD1. CDR1 and CDR2 (germline): SGHVS, FQNEAQ. V dropped 2 bases and J dropped 7; count of bases not matched to a gene: 4. The CDR3 spans 14 residues. The CDR3 region is CASSLQGVGGELFF. The CDR3 DNA follows: TGTGCCAGCAGCTTACAGGGGGTCGGCGGGGAGCTGTTTTTT.

This clone was detected only a few times. The chain joins TRBV5-1 to TRBJ2-1, with 11 nucleotides matching TRBD2. This CDR3 is 15 amino acids long. Germline loops: CDR1 SGHRS, CDR2 YFSETQ. V gave up 3 bases and J gave up 5 bases; unmatched junction bases: 4. The CDR3: CASSWAGLADNEQFF. CDR3 nucleotides: TGCGCCAGCAGCTGGGCGGGACTAGCGGACAATGAGCAGTTCTTC.

The chain uses TRBV29-1 and TRBJ2-5; TRBD2 might be the D (6 bases). The CDR3 runs 12 residues. Germline V gene lookup returns CDR1 SQVTM and CDR2 ANQGSEA. V lost 8 bases, J lost 5 bases, and 15 bases lay in between. The CDR3 protein is CSTGEGGETQYF. In DNA form, the CDR3 reads TGCAGCACTGGTGAGGGAGGCGAGACCCAGTACTTC.

This clone was seen a single time. V usage is TRBV4-3 and J usage is TRBJ1-1; D not resolved. This CDR3 has 14 amino acids. Germline V gene lookup returns CDR1 LGHNA and CDR2 YSLEER. V was cut by 2 bases and J by 3 bases, with 10 bases left in between. The CDR3, as DNA: TGCGCCAGCAGCCAATCATTGAGGGACACTGAAGCTTTCTTT. Its translation is CASSQSLRDTEAFF.

The J gene is TRBJ2-2, the V gene TRBV11-3, with D perhaps TRBD2 (6 bases). Germline CDR1 reads SGHNT; CDR2 reads YENEEA. The V end was cut by 5 bases, the J end by 4 bases, with 11 bases between. This CDR3 is built from 14 residues. The DNA of the CDR3 is TGTGCCAGCAGCCCGGGACTCCTCACCGGGGAGCTGTTTTTT. This sequence encodes CASSPGLLTGELFF.

The rearrangement uses TRBV2 and TRBJ2-5; tentatively, D is TRBD2 (5 bases). This CDR3 has 13 amino acids. The V gene's germline CDR1 is SNHLY and CDR2 FYNNEI. V was cut by 6 bases and J by 5 bases, with 13 bases left in between. The CDR3 bases are TGTGCCAGCAGCTGGACTGCCCGGGAGACCCAGTACTTC. It specifies CASSWTARETQYF.

The chain uses TRBV5-1 and TRBJ1-2; a weak D match, TRBD1 (5 bases). Germline V CDR1 and CDR2: SGHRS, YFSETQ. With 4 bases removed from V and 3 bases from J, the gap between germline ends came to 19 bases. This CDR3 comprises 16 residues. The CDR3 DNA sequence: TGCGCCAGCAGCCCCGAAAGGGGTTGGGTGTACTATGGCTACACCTTC. It encodes CASSPERGWVYYGYTF.

The V call is TRBV7-2, the J call TRBJ2-1; 8 bases fit TRBD1. Trimming cost V 5 bases and J 6 bases; bases outside gene matches: 3. The CDR3 runs 13 residues. Germline CDR1 SGHTA, CDR2 FQGNSA. The CDR3 is CASSTTGGNEQFF. The CDR3 nucleotides are TGTGCCAGCAGCACTACAGGGGGCAATGAGCAGTTCTTC.

The sample holds many counts of this clone. The V and J genes are TRBV14 and TRBJ1-2, with D perhaps TRBD1 (6 bases). With 0 bases removed from V and 5 bases from J, the gap between germline ends came to 19 bases. The CDR3 is 17 residues long. Per the germline V gene, CDR1 is SGHDN and CDR2 is FVKESK. As DNA, the CDR3 is TGTGCCAGCAGCCAAGATCCACAGGGAATAAGGGCGTATGGCTACACCTTC. Encoded protein: CASSQDPQGIRAYGYTF.

The chain combines TRBV11-2 with TRBJ2-5; 8 bases line up with TRBD1. Looked up from germline, CDR1 is SGHAT and CDR2 is FQNNGV. Losses at the gene ends were 5 bases for V and 6 bases for J; bases not matched to a gene: 8. The CDR3 sequence is 14 residues long. CDR3 in DNA: TGTGCCAGCAGCCCGGACAGGGCAGGGAAGACCCAGTACTTC. Translating gives CASSPDRAGKTQYF.

This clone has only one observation. The chain joins TRBV12-5 to TRBJ2-3; 8 positions match TRBD2. V lost 4 bases, J lost 2 bases, and 8 bases stayed unmatched. Germline V gives CDR1 LGHNT, CDR2 FRNRAP. The CDR3 length is 16 residues. The CDR3 sequence is CASGSRTSRYTDTQYF. As DNA, the CDR3 is TGTGCTAGTGGTTCCCGGACTAGCAGGTACACAGATACGCAGTATTTT.

This chain joins TRBV4-3 and TRBJ2-2, with unresolved D. Germline V gene lookup returns CDR1 LGHNA and CDR2 YSLEER. The CDR3 has 13 residues. The germline V and J ends were trimmed by 2 bases and 7 bases, with 8 bases remaining between them. CDR3 DNA sequence: TGCGCCAGCAGCCAAATAGCAAACGGGGAGCTGTTTTTT. Protein sequence: CASSQIANGELFF.

This chain joins TRBV29-1 and TRBJ2-1; 11 positions agree with TRBD2. The CDR3 is 17 residues long. Germline CDR1 and CDR2: SQVTM and ANQGSEA. With 7 bases clipped from V and 5 bases from J, the junction kept 16 bases outside the gene matches. CDR3 in DNA: TGCAGCGGTGCGATTCCCTCCGGGACTAGCGGAAACAATGAGCAGTTCTTC. This gives the protein CSGAIPSGTSGNNEQFF.

V and J are TRBV5-4 and TRBJ2-3; 10 bases match TRBD2. This CDR3 is built from 15 residues. Germline CDR1 reads SGHNT; CDR2 reads YYREEE (reference sequence). V shed 2 bases and J 4 bases; nucleotides not matched to a gene: 4. CDR3 sequence: CASSLTSGAPDTQYF. DNA for the CDR3: TGTGCCAGCAGCTTAACTAGCGGGGCCCCAGATACGCAGTATTTT.

This clone was picked up a small number of times. This chain connects TRBV12-3 or TRBV12-4 to TRBJ1-1; unclear D gene. There are 12 residues in the CDR3. With 5 bases removed from V and 3 bases from J, the gap between germline ends came to 7 bases. CDR3 nucleotide sequence: TGTGCCAGCAGTAGCACGTACACTGAAGCTTTCTTT. Protein product: CASSSTYTEAFF.

The rearrangement joins TRBV29-1 to TRBJ2-5, with a possible D match to TRBD2 (7 bases). V was pared by 6 bases and J by 1 base, with 12 bases between. The germline CDR1 and CDR2 sequences are SQVTM and ANQGSEA. The CDR3 covers 13 residues. CDR3 sequence reads: CSVERGGQETQYF. The CDR3 region has the DNA TGCAGCGTGGAGAGGGGGGGCCAAGAGACCCAGTACTTC. Full variable domain (rest looked up from reference TRBV29-1 and TRBJ2-5): SAVISQKPSRDICQRGTSLTIQCQVDSQVTMMFWYRQQPGQSLTLIATANQGSEATYESGFVIDKFPISRPNLTFSTLTVSNMSPEDSSIYLCSVERGGQETQYFGPGTRLLVL.

The rearrangement links TRBV10-3 to TRBJ1-4, with D tentatively TRBD1 (5 bases). Germline-derived CDR1 and CDR2 are ENHRY and SYGVKD. Trimming stripped 2 bases from V and 6 bases from J, with 7 bases between. The CDR3 has 13 residues. Here the CDR3 reads CAISEVGDEKLFF. CDR3 nucleotide sequence: TGTGCCATCAGTGAGGTAGGGGATGAAAAACTGTTTTTT.

The V gene is TRBV27, the J gene TRBJ1-4; perhaps TRBD1 as D (5 bases). CDR3 length: 14 residues. Germline assignment: CDR1 MNHEY and CDR2 SMNVEV (reference sequence). The V end was cut by 0 bases, the J end by 7 bases, with 9 bases between. The CDR3 coding sequence is TGTGCCAGCAGTTTATCGGGGCGCGTTGAAAAACTGTTTTTT. This gives the protein CASSLSGRVEKLFF. Complete variable domain (other parts from reference TRBV27 and TRBJ1-4): EAQVTQNPRYLITVTGKKLTVTCSQNMNHEYMSWYRQDPGLGLRQIYYSMNVEVTDKGDVPEGYKVSRKEKRNFPLILESPSPNQTSLYFCASSLSGRVEKLFFGSGTQLSVL.

This clone showed up just a few times. The chain uses TRBV4-1 and TRBJ1-5; TRBD1 might be the D (6 bases). Germline V gene data show CDR1 as MGHRA and CDR2 as YSYEKL. Trimming left V 0 bases short and J 1 base short, with 7 bases between. The CDR3 runs to 15 residues. The CDR3 spells CASSQDGQSNQPQHF. The DNA of the CDR3 is TGCGCCAGCAGCCAAGATGGACAGAGCAATCAGCCCCAGCATTTT.